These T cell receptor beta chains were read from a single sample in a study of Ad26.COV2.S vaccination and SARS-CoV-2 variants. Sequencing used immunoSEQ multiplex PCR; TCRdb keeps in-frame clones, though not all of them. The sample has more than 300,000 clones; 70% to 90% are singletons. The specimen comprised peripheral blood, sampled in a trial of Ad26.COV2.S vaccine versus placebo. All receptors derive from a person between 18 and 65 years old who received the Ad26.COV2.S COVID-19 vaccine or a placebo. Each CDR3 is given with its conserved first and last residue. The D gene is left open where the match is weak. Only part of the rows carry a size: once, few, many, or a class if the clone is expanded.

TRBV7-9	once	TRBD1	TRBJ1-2	TGTGCCAGCAGCCTTACAGGGGGGTCGCATGGCTACACCTTC	CASSLTGGSHGYTF
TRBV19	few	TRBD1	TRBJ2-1	TGTGCCAGTAGTATCCTACAGGGGTTCCACAATGAGCAGTTCTTC	CASSILQGFHNEQFF
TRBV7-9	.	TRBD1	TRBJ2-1	TGTGCCAGCAGCCCCCTGCTGGGACAGGGGAGCTCCTACAATGAGCAGTTCTTC	CASSPLLGQGSSYNEQFF
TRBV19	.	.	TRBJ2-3	TGTGCCAGTACACCCCGGGGGCTCAGCACAGATACGCAGTATTTT	CASTPRGLSTDTQYF
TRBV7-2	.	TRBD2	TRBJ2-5	TGTGCCAGCACTATTCTGACTAGCGGTGGAGAGACCCAGTACTTC	CASTILTSGGETQYF
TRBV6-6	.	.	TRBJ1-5	TGTGCCAGCAGTCCCCGAGGGAGGGGGTATAGCAATCAGCCCCAGCATTTT	CASSPRGRGYSNQPQHF
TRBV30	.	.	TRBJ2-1	TGTGCCTGGAGATATAGCGACTACAATGAGCAGTTCTTC	CAWRYSDYNEQFF
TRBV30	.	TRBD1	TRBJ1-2	TGTGCCTGGAGTACCGGGACAGGGAAGAATAACTATGGCTACACCTTC	CAWSTGTGKNNYGYTF
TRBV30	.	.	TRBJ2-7	TGTGCCTGGAGTTACGTATCCTACGAGCAGTACTTC	CAWSYVSYEQYF
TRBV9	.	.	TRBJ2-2	TGTGCCAGCGAGGAGAACACCGGGGAGCTGTTTTTT	CASEENTGELFF
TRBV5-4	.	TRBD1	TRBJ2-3	TGTGCCAGCAGCCAACGGACAGGGCCCACAGATACGCAGTATTTT	CASSQRTGPTDTQYF
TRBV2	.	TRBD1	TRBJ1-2	TGTGCCAGCAGTGAAGAGGTCAGGGGGAATGGCTACACCTTC	CASSEEVRGNGYTF
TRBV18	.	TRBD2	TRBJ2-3	TGTGCCAGCTCACCAACTAGCGGGGGCACAGATACGCAGTATTTT	CASSPTSGGTDTQYF
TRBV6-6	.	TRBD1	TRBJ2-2	TGTGCCAGCAGTTACTACAGGGGCACCGGGGAGCTGTTTTTT	CASSYYRGTGELFF
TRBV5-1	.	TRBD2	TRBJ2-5	TGCGCCAGCAGCTTGGGGGGACTAGGTCAAGAGACCCAGTACTTC	CASSLGGLGQETQYF
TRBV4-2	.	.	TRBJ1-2	TGTGCCAGCAGCCAAGACAGCGCGAACTATGGCTACACCTTC	CASSQDSANYGYTF